This T cell receptor beta chain was sequenced in a study of T cell repertoires in cytomegalovirus infection (dated by TCRdb to between 2018 and 2021). Turning to the overall study: Recently identified HLA-C-restricted CMV epitopes, whose presentation resists viral immunomodulation, were targeted by peptide stimulations together with well-studied HLA-B-restricted epitopes. Donor HLA type was relevant to the analysis, as public TCR beta signatures indicated carriage of CMV infection together with the matching HLA type.

Details on this clonotype: It lacks a known antigen. Base qualities are not provided; no much larger clone lies one nucleotide away.

The instrument given in TCRdb is Illumina HiSeq 1500. TCRdb reprocessing: public reads trimmed at Q25 with fastp, clones called with MiXCR, in-frame beta chains kept. CDR3 protein duplicates are merged, each entry listing the most common genes and DNA. The sample data list about 500,000 distinct CDR3 sequences, and around 35% of these were observed just once. In total, the top ten clones hold around a sixth of the sample. What this sample's treatment or condition label stands for: in vitro stimulation with specific CMV peptide epitopes to enrich CMV-specific T cells. Overall results and qualifications from the work: The ex vivo response was dominated by HLA-C-restricted CMV-specific TCR beta clonotypes, which also provided the single most frequent clonotype in two of eight donors. Cumulative frequency of public TCR beta family members discriminated carriers of CMV infection plus the relevant HLA type in this cohort and an independent approximately 350-donor cohort.

Taken from cysteine to phenylalanine, the CDR3 has 14 residues. Only the CDR3 region is kept as DNA, spanning 42 bases read in frame from base 1. Trimming leaves V shorter by 5 bases and J shorter by 2 bases, with the junction holding 4 bases beyond the gene matches. As encoded in the germline V gene, CDR1 is SGHVT while CDR2 is SQSDAQ. This chain joins TRBV7-4 to TRBJ2-5; 8 central bases correspond to TRBD1. The sequencing here drew on cultured PBMCs, taken from culture after CMV antigen stimulation. This sequence originates from a human donor in good health (CMV status not recorded). Some clones in this sample may be carry-over from other donors' samples. The CDR3 has the sequence CASSHRGSQETQYF. In nucleotides, the sequence is TGTGCCAGCAGCCACAGGGGGAGTCAAGAGACCCAGTACTTC.